The 26 T cell receptor beta chains below were found in one sample sequenced in a study of T cell changes during pregnancy in multiple sclerosis. Only in-frame clones appear in the TCRdb table, and some are missing; sequencing was by immunoSEQ multiplex PCR. The repertoire holds around 88,000 clones, with approximately 92% as singletons. The specimen was peripheral blood, collected in the first trimester of pregnancy. Source of these receptors: a female donor with multiple sclerosis, enrolled in a pregnancy study.

V gene TRBV11-2 combines with J gene TRBJ1-1; D perhaps matches TRBD1 (5 bases). Germline-derived CDR1 and CDR2 are SGHAT and FQNNGV. The CDR3 covers 13 residues. The ends were cut back, 8 bases at V and 1 base at J, with 11 bases in the middle. DNA for the CDR3: TGTGCCAGCCGCAATACAGGGAACACTGAAGCTTTCTTT. Translating gives CASRNTGNTEAFF. Complete variable domain (other parts from reference TRBV11-2 and TRBJ1-1): EAGVAQSPRYKIIEKRQSVAFWCNPISGHATLYWYQQILGQGPKLLIQFQNNGVVDDSQLPKDRFSAERLKGVDSTLKIQPAKLEDSAVYLCASRNTGNTEAFFGQGTRLTVV.

The chain joins TRBV29-1 to TRBJ2-7; 8 bases map to TRBD1. Germline CDR1 is SQVTM and CDR2 is ANQGSEA. This CDR3 is 13 amino acids long. Trimming took 8 bases from V and 6 from J; bases not matched to a gene: 12. The CDR3 sequence is CSLGSGQGREQYF. CDR3 DNA sequence: TGCAGCCTGGGGTCCGGACAGGGACGCGAGCAGTACTTC.

This clone has a single count. V usage is TRBV28 and J usage is TRBJ2-7; possible D gene TRBD1, 5 bases. Germline values: CDR1 MDHEN, CDR2 SYDVKM. The CDR3 is 14 residues long. V was pared by 3 bases and J by 3 bases, with 12 bases between. In DNA, the CDR3 is TGTGCCAGCAGTTTGGGGCCGGTCCTCTACGAGCAGTACTTC. Protein product: CASSLGPVLYEQYF. The entire variable domain, with the rest obtained from reference TRBV28 and TRBJ2-7, is as follows: DVKVTQSSRYLVKRTGEKVFLECVQDMDHENMFWYRQDPGLGLRLIYFSYDVKMKEKGDIPEGYSVSREKKERFSLILESASTNQTSMYLCASSLGPVLYEQYFGPGTRLTVT.

V is TRBV19 and J is TRBJ2-7; D is possibly TRBD2 (6 bases). V lost 1 base and J 3 bases, leaving 7 bases between the germline ends. CDR1 and CDR2 from the germline V gene are LNHDA and SQIVND (reference sequence). This CDR3 is 13 amino acids long. The chain's CDR3 is CASSIGRGYEQYF. The CDR3 bases are TGTGCCAGTAGTATAGGGCGGGGCTACGAGCAGTACTTC. Variable domain in full (rest from reference TRBV19 and TRBJ2-7): DGGITQSPKYLFRKEGQNVTLSCEQNLNHDAMYWYRQDPGQGLRLIYYSQIVNDFQKGDIAEGYSVSREKKESFPLTVTSAQKNPTAFYLCASSIGRGYEQYFGPGTRLTVT.

The CDR3 reads CASSPGTGSGNTIYF. The CDR3 bases are TGTGCCAGCAGCCCCGGGACAGGCTCTGGAAACACCATATATTTT. The chain carries TRBV7-6 and TRBJ1-3; 8 nucleotides line up with TRBD1. Trimming at V came to 5 bases and at J to 0 bases, leaving 3 bases not matched to a gene. This CDR3 has 15 amino acids. CDR1 and CDR2 from the germline V gene are SGHVS and FNYEAQ.

V is TRBV20-1 and J is TRBJ2-3; no reliable D call. Trimming stripped 6 bases from V and 6 bases from J, with 10 bases between. The germline V gene has CDR1 DFQATT and CDR2 SNEGSKA (reference sequence). The CDR3 is 11 residues long. The CDR3 loop reads CSATPGDTQYF. In DNA form, the CDR3 reads TGCAGTGCAACACCCGGGGATACGCAGTATTTT.

The chain couples TRBV28 to TRBJ2-7; 9 bases agree with TRBD1. Trimming removed 1 base from V and 0 bases from J; junction bases left unmatched: 4. Germline lookup yields CDR1 MDHEN and CDR2 SYDVKM. This CDR3 spans 16 amino acids. The CDR3 nucleotides are TGTGCCAGCAGTTTATACGGACAGGGGATCTCCTACGAGCAGTACTTC. Translated: CASSLYGQGISYEQYF.

The V call is TRBV20-1, the J call TRBJ2-3; no definite D call. Trimming removed 8 bases at V and 5 bases at J, with 8 bases between. This CDR3 is 10 amino acids long. The germline gives CDR1 DFQATT, CDR2 SNEGSKA (reference sequence). DNA for the CDR3: TGCAGTTCTCCGGGAGATACGCAGTATTTT. It is translated as CSSPGDTQYF.

The V call is TRBV6-5, the J call TRBJ2-7; 8 bases match TRBD1. After removal of 7 bases from V and 2 bases from J, the junction contained 10 bases not matched to a gene. From germline, CDR1 is MNHEY and CDR2 SVGAGI. The CDR3 loop spans 15 amino acids. The CDR3 sequence is CASTLTGTGAYEQYF. In DNA, the CDR3 is TGTGCCAGCACGCTGACCGGGACAGGCGCCTACGAGCAGTACTTC.

The V gene is TRBV7-2, the J gene TRBJ2-2; TRBD2 matches 7 bases. This CDR3 has 17 residues. The V gene end was trimmed by 5 bases and the J gene end by 5 bases; junction bases not matched to a gene: 14. Per the germline V gene, CDR1 is SGHTA and CDR2 is FQGNSA. CDR3 bases: TGTGCCAGCAGCCGTCTGGGAGGGAGGGGTCAGACCGGGGAGCTGTTTTTT. Its protein product is CASSRLGGRGQTGELFF.

J is TRBJ2-5 and V is TRBV18, with D possibly being TRBD1 (5 bases). Between the trimmed V and J ends, which lost 6 bases and 3 bases, there was a span of 5 bases. CDR3 length equals 11 residues. Germline values: CDR1 KGHSH, CDR2 LQKENI. CDR3 in amino acids: CASSDKETQYF. CDR3 nucleotides: TGTGCCAGCTCGGACAAAGAGACCCAGTACTTC.

The chain employs TRBV6-1 and TRBJ1-3, with D uncertain. Germline CDR1 reads MNHNS; CDR2 reads SASEGT. The CDR3 sequence is 11 residues long. The V and J ends lost 8 bases and 4 bases respectively, with 6 bases between them. The CDR3 loop is CASAIGNTIYF. In DNA form, the CDR3 reads TGTGCCAGCGCGATCGGAAACACCATATATTTT.

V and J are TRBV9 and TRBJ2-7, with 8 bases fitting TRBD2. CDR1 and CDR2 (germline): SGDLS, YYNGEE. The V and J ends lost 0 bases and 9 bases, in that order; junction bases with no gene match: 8. The CDR3 length is 14 residues. The CDR3 loop reads CASSVGVQAGGQYF. The CDR3 nucleotides read TGTGCCAGCAGCGTAGGGGTCCAGGCGGGGGGGCAGTACTTC.

V and J are TRBV4-1 and TRBJ2-5, with 7 bases identical to TRBD1. The CDR3 extends over 15 amino acids. Germline trimming cut 2 bases from V and 4 bases from J; bases unmatched to any gene: 7. CDR1 is MGHRA, CDR2 YSYEKL, per germline. As DNA, the CDR3 is TGCGCCAGCAGCCAAAATGTGGCAGGGGGAGAGACCCAGTACTTC. Protein product: CASSQNVAGGETQYF.

V usage is TRBV5-5 and J usage is TRBJ1-3; D remains ambiguous. The CDR3 has 15 amino acids. CDR1 and CDR2 from the germline V gene are SGHKS and YYEKEE (reference sequence). Trimming pared 2 bases from V and 0 bases from J, leaving 9 bases between. The CDR3 reads CASSFRIDSGNTIYF. CDR3 coding DNA: TGTGCCAGCAGCTTCCGAATAGACTCTGGAAACACCATATATTTT.

V usage is TRBV29-1 and J usage is TRBJ2-1; 13 bases are a match to TRBD2. The CDR3 has 15 residues. Germline V gives CDR1 SQVTM, CDR2 ANQGSEA. Unmatched junction bases numbered 12, after V lost 7 bases and J lost 9 bases. The CDR3: CSASWTSGGGREQFF. The DNA of the CDR3 is TGCAGCGCCTCATGGACTAGCGGGGGTGGGCGTGAGCAGTTCTTC.

CDR3 region: CASSSNGAGRWGYTF. The CDR3 coding sequence is TGTGCCAGCAGCAGTAACGGTGCAGGGCGGTGGGGCTACACCTTC. The chain has TRBV5-6 and TRBJ1-2; D is perhaps TRBD1 (5 bases). CDR1 and CDR2 from the germline V gene are SGHDT and YYEEEE. V lost 4 bases, J lost 8 bases, and 21 bases lay in between. The CDR3 totals 15 residues.

The table lists this clone with a count of one. The chain links TRBV5-1 to TRBJ1-2; 7 positions match TRBD1. V was clipped by 0 bases and J by 4 bases; unmatched bases: 3. Germline V CDR1 and CDR2: SGHRS, YFSETQ. The CDR3 extends over 14 amino acids. CDR3 loop: CASSLEGTVYGYTF. The CDR3 DNA sequence: TGCGCCAGCAGCTTGGAAGGGACAGTCTATGGCTACACCTTC.

The rearrangement joins TRBV20-1 to TRBJ2-1; D might be TRBD1 (6 bases). The CDR3 contains 11 residues. From germline, CDR1 is DFQATT and CDR2 SNEGSKA (reference sequence). The V end was cut by 4 bases, the J end by 9 bases, with 10 bases between. The CDR3 here is CSATGEPEQFF. CDR3 nucleotide sequence: TGCAGTGCTACAGGGGAACCTGAGCAGTTCTTC.

This chain joins TRBV30 and TRBJ1-2; a possible D gene is TRBD1 (6 bases). The ends were cut back, 5 bases at V and 3 bases at J, with 16 bases in the middle. The CDR3 sequence is 14 residues long. Germline lookup yields CDR1 GTSNPN and CDR2 SVGIG (reference sequence). The CDR3 region is CAWGLRTAYYGYTF. Here the CDR3 DNA reads TGTGCCTGGGGACTGAGGACAGCGTACTATGGCTACACCTTC.

The chain employs TRBV28 and TRBJ2-1; 12 bases agree with TRBD2. CDR3 length: 15 residues. CDR1 MDHEN and CDR2 SYDVKM come from the germline V gene. Trimming at V came to 5 bases and at J to 3 bases, leaving 2 bases not matched to a gene. CDR3 DNA: TGTGCCAGCAGTCTGGGACTAGCGGGCTACAATGAGCAGTTCTTC. Protein: CASSLGLAGYNEQFF.

In this sample, this clone turned up once. V and J are TRBV27 and TRBJ2-7; no definite D call. Germline values: CDR1 MNHEY, CDR2 SMNVEV (reference sequence). The CDR3 contains 14 residues. Trimming shortened V by 6 bases and J by 6 bases, and 18 bases separated the two germline ends. CDR3 sequence reads: CASSSPSRLGEQYF. In DNA, the CDR3 is TGTGCCAGCAGCTCTCCGAGTCGACTTGGCGAGCAGTACTTC.

The chain recombines TRBV2 with TRBJ1-2, with 7 bases that match TRBD1. Germline V gene sequence: CDR1 SNHLY, CDR2 FYNNEI. J lost 3 bases, V lost 10 bases, and 5 bases had no gene match. The CDR3 spans 12 residues. CDR3 amino acids: CAILTGDYGYTF. The DNA of the CDR3 is TGTGCCATATTAACAGGGGACTATGGCTACACCTTC.

The chain carries TRBV27 and TRBJ2-2; no clear D. CDR3 length equals 18 residues. Germline lookup yields CDR1 MNHEY and CDR2 SMNVEV (reference sequence). Trimming removed 4 bases from V and 5 bases from J, with 23 bases in between. The CDR3: CASSSLSVTGLQTGELFF. The DNA of the CDR3 is TGTGCCAGCAGTTCTCTATCAGTGACTGGGTTGCAGACCGGGGAGCTGTTTTTT.

V and J are TRBV19 and TRBJ1-2; 8 positions match TRBD1. Germline V gene data show CDR1 as LNHDA and CDR2 as SQIVND (reference sequence). With V trimmed by 8 bases and J by 4 bases, 3 bases remained unmatched. CDR3 size: 12 residues. The CDR3 sequence is CASFTGGYGYTF. CDR3 DNA sequence: TGTGCCAGTTTTACAGGGGGCTATGGCTACACCTTC.

This chain uses TRBV30 with TRBJ2-5; a possible D gene is TRBD1 (5 bases). The germline CDR1 and CDR2 sequences are GTSNPN and SVGIG (reference sequence). Trimming pared 4 bases from V and 5 bases from J, leaving 20 bases between. The CDR3 is made up of 15 amino acids. The CDR3 loop reads CAWNDQGSFRETQYF. DNA of the CDR3: TGTGCCTGGAATGACCAGGGTAGTTTTAGGGAGACCCAGTACTTC.